This T cell receptor (beta chain) derives from a study of cytomegalovirus exposure and HLA in healthy donors. The table lists this clone with a few counts. Its specificity is unknown. Germline and junction disagree at one end, which may indicate a read error. The PCR had 60 Vbeta and 13 Jbeta primers. Sequencing used immunoSEQ multiplex PCR; TCRdb keeps in-frame clones, though not all of them. The data hold under 200,000 clones, with 75% to 85% observed a single time. From germline, CDR1 is MNHEY and CDR2 SMNVEV (reference sequence). The CDR3 loop spans 17 amino acids. Broader study findings: A later analysis found TCR association rates differed by HLA locus, highest for DRB1 and lowest for HLA-C. Researchers counted roughly 150 TCR beta chains as cytomegalovirus-associated.

Material for sequencing was PBMCs. This receptor was identified in a female donor in good health and CMV-seronegative. V gene TRBV27 combines with J gene TRBJ2-6; D possibly corresponds to TRBD1 (5 bases). The CDR3 loop is CASSFTFSSSGANGLTF. For the CDR3, the DNA is TGTGCCAGCAGTTTCACCTTTAGCAGCTCTGGGGCCAACGGCCTGACTTTC.